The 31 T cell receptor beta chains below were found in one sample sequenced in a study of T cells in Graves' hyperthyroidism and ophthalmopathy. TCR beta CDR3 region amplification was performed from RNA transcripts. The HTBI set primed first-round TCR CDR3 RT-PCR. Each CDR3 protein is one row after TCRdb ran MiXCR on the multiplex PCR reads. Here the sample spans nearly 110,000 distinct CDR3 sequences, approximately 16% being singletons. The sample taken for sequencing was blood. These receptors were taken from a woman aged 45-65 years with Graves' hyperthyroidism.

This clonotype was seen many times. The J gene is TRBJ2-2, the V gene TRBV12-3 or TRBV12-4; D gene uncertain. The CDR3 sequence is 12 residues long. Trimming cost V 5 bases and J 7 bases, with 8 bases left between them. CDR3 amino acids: CASSRPVGELFF. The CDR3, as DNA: TGTGCCAGCAGTCGCCCGGTCGGGGAGCTGTTTTTT.

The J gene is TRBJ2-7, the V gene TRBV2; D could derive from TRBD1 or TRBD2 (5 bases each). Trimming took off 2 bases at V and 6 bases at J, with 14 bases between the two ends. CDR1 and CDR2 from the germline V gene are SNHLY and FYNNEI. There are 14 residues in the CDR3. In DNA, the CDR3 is TGTGCCAGCAGTGAACCCGGGACCAGCAGCGAGCAGTACTTC. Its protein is CASSEPGTSSEQYF. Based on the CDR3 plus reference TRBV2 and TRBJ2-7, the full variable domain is EPEVTQTPSHQVTQMGQEVILRCVPISNHLYFYWYRQILGQKVEFLVSFYNNEISEKSEIFDDQFSVERPDGSNFTLKIRSTKLEDSAMYFCASSEPGTSSEQYFGPGTRLTVT.

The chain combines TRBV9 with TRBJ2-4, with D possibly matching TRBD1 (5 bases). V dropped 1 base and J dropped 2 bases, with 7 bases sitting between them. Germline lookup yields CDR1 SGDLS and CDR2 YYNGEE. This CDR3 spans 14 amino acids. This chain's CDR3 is CASSVKGTKNIQYF. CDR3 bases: TGTGCCAGCAGCGTAAAGGGGACCAAAAACATTCAGTACTTC.

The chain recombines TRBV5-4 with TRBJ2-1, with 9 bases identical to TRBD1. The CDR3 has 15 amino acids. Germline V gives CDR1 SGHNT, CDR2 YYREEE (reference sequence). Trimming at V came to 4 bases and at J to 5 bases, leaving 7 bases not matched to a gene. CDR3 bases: TGTGCCAGCAGCCGTACCGGGACAGGGAACAATGAGCAGTTCTTC. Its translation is CASSRTGTGNNEQFF.

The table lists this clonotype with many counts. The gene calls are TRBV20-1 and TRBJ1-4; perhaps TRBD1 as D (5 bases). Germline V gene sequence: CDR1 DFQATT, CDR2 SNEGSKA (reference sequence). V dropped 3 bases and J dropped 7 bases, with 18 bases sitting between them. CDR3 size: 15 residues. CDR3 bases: TGCAGTGCTAGTAAGACATCGAGGGGAGGTGAAAAACTGTTTTTT. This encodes CSASKTSRGGEKLFF.

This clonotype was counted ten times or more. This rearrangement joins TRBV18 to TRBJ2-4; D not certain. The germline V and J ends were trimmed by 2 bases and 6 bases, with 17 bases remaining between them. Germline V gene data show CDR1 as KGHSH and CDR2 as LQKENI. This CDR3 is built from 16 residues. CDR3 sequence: CASSPFMVDSGNIQYF. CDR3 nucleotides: TGTGCCAGCTCACCATTTATGGTCGACTCAGGAAACATTCAGTACTTC.

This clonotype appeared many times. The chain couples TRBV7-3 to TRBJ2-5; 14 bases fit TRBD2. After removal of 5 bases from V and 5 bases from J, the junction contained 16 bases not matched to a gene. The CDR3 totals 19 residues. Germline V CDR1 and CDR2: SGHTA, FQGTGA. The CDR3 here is CASSTLSGTSGSVGETQYF. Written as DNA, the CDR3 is TGTGCCAGCAGCACCCTGAGTGGGACTAGCGGGAGTGTTGGGGAGACCCAGTACTTC.

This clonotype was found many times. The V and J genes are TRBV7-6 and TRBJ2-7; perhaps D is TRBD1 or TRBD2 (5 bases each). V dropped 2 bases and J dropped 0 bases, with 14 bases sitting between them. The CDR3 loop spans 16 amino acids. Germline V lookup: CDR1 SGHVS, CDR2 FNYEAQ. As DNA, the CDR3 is TGTGCCAGCAGCTTATTGGACGGGACCTGCTCCTACGAGCAGTACTTC. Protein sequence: CASSLLDGTCSYEQYF.

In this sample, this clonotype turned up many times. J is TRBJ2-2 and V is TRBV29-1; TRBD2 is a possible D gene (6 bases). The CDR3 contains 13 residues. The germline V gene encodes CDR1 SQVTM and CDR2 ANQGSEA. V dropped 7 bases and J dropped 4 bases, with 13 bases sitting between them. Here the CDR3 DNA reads TGCAGCGGGCGGGAATATGGCACCGGGGAGCTGTTTTTT. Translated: CSGREYGTGELFF.

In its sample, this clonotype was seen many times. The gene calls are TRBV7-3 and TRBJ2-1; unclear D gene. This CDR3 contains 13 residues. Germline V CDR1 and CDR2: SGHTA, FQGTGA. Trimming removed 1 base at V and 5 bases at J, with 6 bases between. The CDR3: CASSLIRNNEQFF. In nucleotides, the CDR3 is TGTGCCAGCAGCTTAATCAGAAACAATGAGCAGTTCTTC.

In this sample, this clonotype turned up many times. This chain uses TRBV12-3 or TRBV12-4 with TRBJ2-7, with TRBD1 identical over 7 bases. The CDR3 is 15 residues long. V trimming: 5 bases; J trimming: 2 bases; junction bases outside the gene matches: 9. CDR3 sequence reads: CASSNIDRATYEQYF. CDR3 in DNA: TGTGCCAGCAGTAATATCGACAGGGCCACCTACGAGCAGTACTTC.

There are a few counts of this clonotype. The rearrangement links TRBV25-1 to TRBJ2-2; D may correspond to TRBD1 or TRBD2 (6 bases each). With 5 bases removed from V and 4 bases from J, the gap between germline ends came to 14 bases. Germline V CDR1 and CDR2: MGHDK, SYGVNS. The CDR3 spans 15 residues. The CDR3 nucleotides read TGTGCCAGCAGTTCTGAGGGGGGTTCCACCGGGGAGCTGTTTTTT. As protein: CASSSEGGSTGELFF.

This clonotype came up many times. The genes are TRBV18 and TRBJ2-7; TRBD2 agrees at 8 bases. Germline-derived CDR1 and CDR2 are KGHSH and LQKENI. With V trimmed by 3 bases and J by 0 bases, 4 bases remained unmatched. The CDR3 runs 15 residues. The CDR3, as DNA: TGTGCCAGCTCACCTGTGAGCGGGAGCTCCTACGAGCAGTACTTC. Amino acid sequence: CASSPVSGSSYEQYF.

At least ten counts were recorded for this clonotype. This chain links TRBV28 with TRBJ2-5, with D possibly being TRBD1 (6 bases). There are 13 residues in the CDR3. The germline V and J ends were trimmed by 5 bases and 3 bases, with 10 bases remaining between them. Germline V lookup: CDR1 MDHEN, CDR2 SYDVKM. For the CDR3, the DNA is TGTGCCAGCAGTCGGACAGCAGAAGAGACCCAGTACTTC. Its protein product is CASSRTAEETQYF. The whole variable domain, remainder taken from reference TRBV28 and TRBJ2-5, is DVKVTQSSRYLVKRTGEKVFLECVQDMDHENMFWYRQDPGLGLRLIYFSYDVKMKEKGDIPEGYSVSREKKERFSLILESASTNQTSMYLCASSRTAEETQYFGPGTRLLVL.

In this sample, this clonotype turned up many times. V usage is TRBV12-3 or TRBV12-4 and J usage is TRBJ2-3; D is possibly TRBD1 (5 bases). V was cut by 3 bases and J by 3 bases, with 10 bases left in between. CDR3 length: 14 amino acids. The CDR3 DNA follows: TGTGCCAGCAGTTTTCAGGGCGGTACAGATACGCAGTATTTT. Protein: CASSFQGGTDTQYF.

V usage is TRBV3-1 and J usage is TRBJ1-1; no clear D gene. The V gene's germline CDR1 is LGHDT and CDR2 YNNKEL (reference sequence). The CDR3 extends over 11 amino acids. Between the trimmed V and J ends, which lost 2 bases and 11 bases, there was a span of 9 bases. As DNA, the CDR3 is TGTGCCAGCAGCCAAATGGGGTATGCTTTCTTT. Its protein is CASSQMGYAFF.

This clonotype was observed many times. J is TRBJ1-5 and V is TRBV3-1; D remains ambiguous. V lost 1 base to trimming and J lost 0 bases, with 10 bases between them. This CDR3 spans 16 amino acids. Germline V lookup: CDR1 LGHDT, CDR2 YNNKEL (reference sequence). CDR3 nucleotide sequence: TGTGCCAGCAGCCAAGGCCCACAATATAGCAATCAGCCCCAGCATTTT. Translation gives CASSQGPQYSNQPQHF.

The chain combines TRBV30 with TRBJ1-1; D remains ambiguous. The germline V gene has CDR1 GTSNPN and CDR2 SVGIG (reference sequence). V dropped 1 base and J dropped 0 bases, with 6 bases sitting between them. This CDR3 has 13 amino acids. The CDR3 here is CAWSEGMNTEAFF. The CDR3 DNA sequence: TGTGCCTGGAGTGAAGGGATGAACACTGAAGCTTTCTTT.

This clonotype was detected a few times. The CDR3 loop is CASSSGLAGAEQYF. The CDR3, as DNA: TGTGCCAGCAGCTCGGGACTAGCGGGAGCCGAGCAGTACTTC. This chain uses TRBV11-2 with TRBJ2-7, with 14 bases that match TRBD2. The CDR3 contains 14 residues. The trim removed 4 bases at V and 6 bases at J, leaving 2 bases unmatched. Germline V CDR1 and CDR2: SGHAT, FQNNGV.

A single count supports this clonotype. The CDR3 spells CASSWTGSSEQFF. The CDR3 region has the DNA TGTGCCAGCAGCTGGACTGGGTCGAGCGAGCAGTTCTTC. The V and J genes are TRBV25-1 and TRBJ2-1; a weak D match, TRBD2 (5 bases). The CDR3 is 13 residues long. Germline-derived CDR1 and CDR2 are MGHDK and SYGVNS. The V end was cut by 6 bases, the J end by 10 bases, with 16 bases between.

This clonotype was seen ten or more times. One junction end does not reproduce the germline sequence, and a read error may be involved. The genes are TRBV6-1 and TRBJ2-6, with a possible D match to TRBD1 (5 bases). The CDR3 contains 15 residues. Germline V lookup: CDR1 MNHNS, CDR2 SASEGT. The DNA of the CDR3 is TGTGCCAGCAGTGAAAAGGGTTCTGGGGCCAACGTCCTGATTTTC. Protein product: CASSEKGSGANVLIF.

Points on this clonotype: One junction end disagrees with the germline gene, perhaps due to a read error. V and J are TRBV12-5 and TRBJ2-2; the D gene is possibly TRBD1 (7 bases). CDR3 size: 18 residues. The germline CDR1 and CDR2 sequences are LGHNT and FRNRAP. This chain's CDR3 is CASALRGQRTSDTGELFF. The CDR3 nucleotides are TGTGCTAGTGCTTTGCGGGGACAGCGGACCTCGGACACCGGGGAGCTGTTTTTT.

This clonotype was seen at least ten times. Written as DNA, the CDR3 is TGTGCCAGCAGTGTGACAGCGAACACTGAAGCTTTCTTT. Translation: CASSVTANTEAFF. The V and J genes are TRBV12-3 or TRBV12-4 and TRBJ1-1, with D possibly being TRBD1 (5 bases). V lost 5 bases to trimming and J lost 1 base, with 8 bases between them. This CDR3 contains 13 residues.

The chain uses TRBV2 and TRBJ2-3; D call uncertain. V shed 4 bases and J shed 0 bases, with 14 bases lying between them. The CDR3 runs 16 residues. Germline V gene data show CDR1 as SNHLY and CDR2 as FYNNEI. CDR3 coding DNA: TGTGCCAGCAGTGGCTACGCAGAGAAGAGCACAGATACGCAGTATTTT. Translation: CASSGYAEKSTDTQYF.

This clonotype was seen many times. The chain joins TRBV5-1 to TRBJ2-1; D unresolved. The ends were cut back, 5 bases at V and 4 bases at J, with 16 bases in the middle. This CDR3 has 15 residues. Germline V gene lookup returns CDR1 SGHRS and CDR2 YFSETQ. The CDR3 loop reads CASSNEAVWYNEQFF. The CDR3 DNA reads TGCGCCAGCAGTAACGAGGCGGTCTGGTACAATGAGCAGTTCTTC.

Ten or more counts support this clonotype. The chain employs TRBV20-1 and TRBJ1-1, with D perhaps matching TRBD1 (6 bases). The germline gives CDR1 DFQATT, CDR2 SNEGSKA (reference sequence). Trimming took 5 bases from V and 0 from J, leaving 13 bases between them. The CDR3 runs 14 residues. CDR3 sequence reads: CSASIQGLNTEAFF. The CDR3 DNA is TGCAGTGCTTCCATACAGGGATTGAACACTGAAGCTTTCTTT.

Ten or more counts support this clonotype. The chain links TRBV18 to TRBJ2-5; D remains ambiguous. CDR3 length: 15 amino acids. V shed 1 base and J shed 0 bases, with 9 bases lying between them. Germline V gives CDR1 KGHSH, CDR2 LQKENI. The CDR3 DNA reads TGTGCCAGCTCACCACGGAAATACGACCAAGAGACCCAGTACTTC. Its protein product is CASSPRKYDQETQYF.

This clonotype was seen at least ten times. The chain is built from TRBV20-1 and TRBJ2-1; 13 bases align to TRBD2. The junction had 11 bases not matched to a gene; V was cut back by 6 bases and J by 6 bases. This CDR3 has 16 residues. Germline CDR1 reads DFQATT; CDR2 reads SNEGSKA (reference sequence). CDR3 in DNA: TGCAGTGCGAGCGGACTAGCGGGAGCTGGAAGCAATGAGCAGTTCTTC. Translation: CSASGLAGAGSNEQFF.

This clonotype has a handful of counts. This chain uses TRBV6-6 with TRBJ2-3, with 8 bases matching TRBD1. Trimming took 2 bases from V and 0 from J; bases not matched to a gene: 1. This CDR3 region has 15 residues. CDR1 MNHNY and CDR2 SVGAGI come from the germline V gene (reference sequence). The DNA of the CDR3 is TGTGCCAGCAGTTACGGGACAGGAAGCACAGATACGCAGTATTTT. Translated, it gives CASSYGTGSTDTQYF.

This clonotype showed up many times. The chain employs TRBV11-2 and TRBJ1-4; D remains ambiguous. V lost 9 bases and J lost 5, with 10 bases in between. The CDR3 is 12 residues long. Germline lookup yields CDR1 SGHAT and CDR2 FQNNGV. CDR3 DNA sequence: TGTGCCAGTAGGTCTCTGAATGAAAAACTGTTTTTT. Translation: CASRSLNEKLFF.

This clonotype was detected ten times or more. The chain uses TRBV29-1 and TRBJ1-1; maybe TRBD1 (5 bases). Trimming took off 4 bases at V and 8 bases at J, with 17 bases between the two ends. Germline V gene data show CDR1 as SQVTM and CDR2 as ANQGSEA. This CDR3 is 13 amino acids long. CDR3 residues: CSVGGRLTSEAFF. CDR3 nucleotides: TGCAGCGTTGGGGGCAGACTGACAAGCGAAGCTTTCTTT.